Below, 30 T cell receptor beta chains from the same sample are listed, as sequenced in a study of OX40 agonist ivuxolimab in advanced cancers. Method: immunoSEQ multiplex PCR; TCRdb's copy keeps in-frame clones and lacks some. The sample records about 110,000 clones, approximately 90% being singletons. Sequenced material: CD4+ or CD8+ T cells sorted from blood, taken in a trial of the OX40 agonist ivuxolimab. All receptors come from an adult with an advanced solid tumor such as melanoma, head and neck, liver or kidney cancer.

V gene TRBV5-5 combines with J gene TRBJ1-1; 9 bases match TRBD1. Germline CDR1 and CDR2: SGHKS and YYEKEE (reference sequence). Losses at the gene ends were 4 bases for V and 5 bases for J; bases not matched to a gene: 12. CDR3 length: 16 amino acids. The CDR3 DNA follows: TGTGCCAGCAGCGTGGAGGTGACAGGGGGAAGTACTGAAGCTTTCTTT. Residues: CASSVEVTGGSTEAFF. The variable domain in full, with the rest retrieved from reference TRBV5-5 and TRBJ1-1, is DAGVTQSPTHLIKTRGQQVTLRCSPISGHKSVSWYQQVLGQGPQFIFQYYEKEERGRGNFPDRFSARQFPNYSSELNVNALLLGDSALYLCASSVEVTGGSTEAFFGQGTRLTVV.

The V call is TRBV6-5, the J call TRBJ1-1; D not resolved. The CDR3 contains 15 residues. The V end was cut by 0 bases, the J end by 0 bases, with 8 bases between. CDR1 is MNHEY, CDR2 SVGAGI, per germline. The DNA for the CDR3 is TGTGCCAGCAGTTACTCAAGGGAGGTGAACACTGAAGCTTTCTTT. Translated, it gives CASSYSREVNTEAFF.

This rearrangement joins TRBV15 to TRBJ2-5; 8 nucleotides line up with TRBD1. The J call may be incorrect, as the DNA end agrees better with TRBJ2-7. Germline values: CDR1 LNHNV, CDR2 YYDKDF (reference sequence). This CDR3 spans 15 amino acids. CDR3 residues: CATSLGGQGSYEQYF. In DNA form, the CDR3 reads TGTGCCACCAGCCTAGGTGGACAGGGCTCCTACGAGCAGTACTTC.

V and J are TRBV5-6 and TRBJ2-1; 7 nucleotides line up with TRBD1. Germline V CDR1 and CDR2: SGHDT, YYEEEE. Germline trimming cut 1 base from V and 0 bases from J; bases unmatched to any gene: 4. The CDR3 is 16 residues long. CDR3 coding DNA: TGTGCCAGCAGCTTGACAGGGGCTAGCTCCTACAATGAGCAGTTCTTC. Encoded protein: CASSLTGASSYNEQFF.

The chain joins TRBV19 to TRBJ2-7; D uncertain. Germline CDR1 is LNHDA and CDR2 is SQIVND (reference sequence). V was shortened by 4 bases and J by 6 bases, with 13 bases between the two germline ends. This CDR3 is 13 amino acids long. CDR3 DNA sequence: TGTGCCAGTAGTACAAAGTCCTGGGCCGAGCAGTACTTC. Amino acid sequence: CASSTKSWAEQYF.

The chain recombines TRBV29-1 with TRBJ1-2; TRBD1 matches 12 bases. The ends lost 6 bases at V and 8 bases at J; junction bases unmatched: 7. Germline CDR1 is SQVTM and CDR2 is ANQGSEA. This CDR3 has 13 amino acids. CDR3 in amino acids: CSVAGQGAKGYTF. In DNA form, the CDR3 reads TGCAGCGTCGCGGGACAGGGGGCGAAAGGCTACACCTTC.

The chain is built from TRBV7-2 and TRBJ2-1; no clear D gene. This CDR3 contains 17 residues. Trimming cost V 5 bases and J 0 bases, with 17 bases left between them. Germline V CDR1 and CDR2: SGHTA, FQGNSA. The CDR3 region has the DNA TGTGCCAGCAGCGAAATCCCCTCCTTTAGCTCCTACAATGAGCAGTTCTTC. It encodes CASSEIPSFSSYNEQFF. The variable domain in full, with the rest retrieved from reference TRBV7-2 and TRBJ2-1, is GAGVSQSPSNKVTEKGKDVELRCDPISGHTALYWYRQSLGQGLEFLIYFQGNSAPDKSGLPSDRFSAERTGGSVSTLTIQRTQQEDSAVYLCASSEIPSFSSYNEQFFGPGTRLTVL.

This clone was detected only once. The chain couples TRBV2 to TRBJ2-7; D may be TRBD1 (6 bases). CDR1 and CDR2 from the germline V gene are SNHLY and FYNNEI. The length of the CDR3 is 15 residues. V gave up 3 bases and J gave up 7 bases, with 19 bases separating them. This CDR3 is CASSEGLGAATEQYF. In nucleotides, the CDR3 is TGTGCCAGCAGTGAGGGTCTGGGGGCCGCTACGGAGCAGTACTTC.

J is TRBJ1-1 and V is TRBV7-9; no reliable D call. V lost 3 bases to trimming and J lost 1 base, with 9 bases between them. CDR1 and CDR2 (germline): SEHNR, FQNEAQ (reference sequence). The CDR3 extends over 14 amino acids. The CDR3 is CASSFRRANTEAFF. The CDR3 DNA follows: TGTGCCAGCAGCTTCAGGAGGGCGAACACTGAAGCTTTCTTT.

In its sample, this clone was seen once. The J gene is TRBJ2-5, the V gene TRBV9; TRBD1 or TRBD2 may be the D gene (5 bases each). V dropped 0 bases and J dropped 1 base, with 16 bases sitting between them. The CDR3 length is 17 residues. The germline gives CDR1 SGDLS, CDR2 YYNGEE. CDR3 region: CASSVALGDPGQETQYF. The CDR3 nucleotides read TGTGCCAGCAGCGTAGCCTTAGGGGACCCGGGCCAAGAGACCCAGTACTTC.

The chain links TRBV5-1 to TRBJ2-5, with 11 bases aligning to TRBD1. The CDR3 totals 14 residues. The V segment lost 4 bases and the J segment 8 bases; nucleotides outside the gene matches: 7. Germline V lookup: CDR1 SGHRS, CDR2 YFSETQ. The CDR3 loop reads CASSMGQGEKTQYF. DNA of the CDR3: TGCGCCAGCAGCATGGGACAGGGGGAGAAAACCCAGTACTTC.

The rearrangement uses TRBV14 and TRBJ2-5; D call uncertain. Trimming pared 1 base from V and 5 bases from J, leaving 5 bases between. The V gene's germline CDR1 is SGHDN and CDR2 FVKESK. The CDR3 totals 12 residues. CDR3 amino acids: CASSQVRETQYF. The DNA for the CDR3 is TGTGCCAGCAGCCAAGTACGGGAGACCCAGTACTTC.

CDR3 DNA sequence: TGTGCCAGCAGTACTCCCGGACAGGGGGGCACTGAAGCTTTCTTT. It translates to CASSTPGQGGTEAFF. The genes are TRBV6-6 and TRBJ1-1; the match to TRBD1 covers 10 bases. Germline lookup yields CDR1 MNHNY and CDR2 SVGAGI (reference sequence). With V trimmed by 5 bases and J by 4 bases, 7 bases remained unmatched. This CDR3 region has 15 residues.

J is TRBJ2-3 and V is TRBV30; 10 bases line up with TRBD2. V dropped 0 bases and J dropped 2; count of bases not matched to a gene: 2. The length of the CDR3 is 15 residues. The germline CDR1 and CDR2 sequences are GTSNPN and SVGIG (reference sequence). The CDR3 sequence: CAWSVLAGNTDTQYF. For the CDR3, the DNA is TGTGCCTGGAGTGTACTAGCGGGAAACACAGATACGCAGTATTTT.

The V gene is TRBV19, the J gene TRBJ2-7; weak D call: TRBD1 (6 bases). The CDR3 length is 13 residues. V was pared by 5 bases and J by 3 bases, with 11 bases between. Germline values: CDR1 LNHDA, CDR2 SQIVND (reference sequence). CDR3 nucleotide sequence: TGTGCCAGTAGTCTTGACAGGTTCTACGAGCAGTACTTC. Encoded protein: CASSLDRFYEQYF.

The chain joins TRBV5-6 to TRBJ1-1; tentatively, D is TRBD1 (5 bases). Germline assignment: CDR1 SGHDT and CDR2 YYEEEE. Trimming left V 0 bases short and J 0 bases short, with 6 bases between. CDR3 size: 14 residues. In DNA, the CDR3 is TGTGCCAGCAGCTTGGGAGGGGTGAACACTGAAGCTTTCTTT. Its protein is CASSLGGVNTEAFF.

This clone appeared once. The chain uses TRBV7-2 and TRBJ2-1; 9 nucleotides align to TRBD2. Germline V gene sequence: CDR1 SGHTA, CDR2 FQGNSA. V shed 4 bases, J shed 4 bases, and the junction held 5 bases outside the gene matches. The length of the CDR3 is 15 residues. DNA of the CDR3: TGTGCCAGCAGCTCCAGCGGGAGGCTGTACAATGAGCAGTTCTTC. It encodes CASSSSGRLYNEQFF.

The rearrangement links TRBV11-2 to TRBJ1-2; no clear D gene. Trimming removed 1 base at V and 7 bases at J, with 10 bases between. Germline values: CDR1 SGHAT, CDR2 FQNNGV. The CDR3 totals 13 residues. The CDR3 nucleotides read TGTGCCAGCAGCTTAGGTTTAGGGTCTGGCTACACCTTC. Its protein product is CASSLGLGSGYTF.

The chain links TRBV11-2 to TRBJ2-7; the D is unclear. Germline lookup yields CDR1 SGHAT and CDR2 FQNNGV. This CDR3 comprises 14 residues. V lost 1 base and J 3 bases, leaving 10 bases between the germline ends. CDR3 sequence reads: CASSLAGDNYEQYF. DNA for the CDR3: TGTGCCAGCAGCTTAGCGGGCGACAACTACGAGCAGTACTTC.

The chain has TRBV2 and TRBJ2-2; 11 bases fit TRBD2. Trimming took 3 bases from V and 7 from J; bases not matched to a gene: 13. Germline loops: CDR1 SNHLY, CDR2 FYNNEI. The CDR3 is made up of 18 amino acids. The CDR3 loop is CASSDLVLAGDGDGELFF. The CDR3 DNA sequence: TGTGCCAGCAGTGATTTGGTACTAGCGGGAGATGGCGACGGGGAGCTGTTTTTT.

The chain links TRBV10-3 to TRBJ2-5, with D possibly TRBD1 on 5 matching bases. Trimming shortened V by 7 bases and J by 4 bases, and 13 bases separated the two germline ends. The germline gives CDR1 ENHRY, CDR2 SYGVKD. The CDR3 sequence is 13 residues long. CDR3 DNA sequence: TGTGCCATCAACGCCCAAAGGGGAGAGACCCAGTACTTC. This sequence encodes CAINAQRGETQYF.

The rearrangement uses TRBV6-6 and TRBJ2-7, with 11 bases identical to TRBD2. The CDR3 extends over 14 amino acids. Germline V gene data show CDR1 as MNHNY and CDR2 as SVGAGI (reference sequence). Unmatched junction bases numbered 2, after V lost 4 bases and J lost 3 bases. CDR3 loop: CASSSGLAGYEQYF. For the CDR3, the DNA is TGTGCCAGCAGTTCAGGACTAGCGGGCTACGAGCAGTACTTC.

CDR3 loop: CASSFSVSSYNEQFF. CDR3 bases: TGTGCCAGCAGTTTCAGCGTAAGCTCCTACAATGAGCAGTTCTTC. V usage is TRBV27 and J usage is TRBJ2-1; D unclear. Trimming cost V 3 bases and J 0 bases, with 9 bases left between them. Germline CDR1 reads MNHEY; CDR2 reads SMNVEV (reference sequence). The CDR3 length is 15 residues.

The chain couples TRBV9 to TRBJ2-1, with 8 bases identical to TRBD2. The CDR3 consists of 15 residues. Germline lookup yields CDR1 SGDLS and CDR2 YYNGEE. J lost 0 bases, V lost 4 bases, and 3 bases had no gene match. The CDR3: CASSRSGSSYNEQFF. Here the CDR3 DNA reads TGTGCCAGCAGCAGAAGCGGGAGCTCCTACAATGAGCAGTTCTTC.

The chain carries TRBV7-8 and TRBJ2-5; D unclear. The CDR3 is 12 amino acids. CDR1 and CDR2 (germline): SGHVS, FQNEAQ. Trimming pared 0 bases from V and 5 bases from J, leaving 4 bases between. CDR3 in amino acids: CASSLATETQYF. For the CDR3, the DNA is TGTGCCAGCAGCTTAGCCACGGAGACCCAGTACTTC.

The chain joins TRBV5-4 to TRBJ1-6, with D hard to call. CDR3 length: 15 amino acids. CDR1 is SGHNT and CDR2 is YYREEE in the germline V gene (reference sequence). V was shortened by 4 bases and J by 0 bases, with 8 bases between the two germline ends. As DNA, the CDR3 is TGTGCCAGCAGCCCGGAAGGCTCCTATAATTCACCCCTCCACTTT. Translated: CASSPEGSYNSPLHF.

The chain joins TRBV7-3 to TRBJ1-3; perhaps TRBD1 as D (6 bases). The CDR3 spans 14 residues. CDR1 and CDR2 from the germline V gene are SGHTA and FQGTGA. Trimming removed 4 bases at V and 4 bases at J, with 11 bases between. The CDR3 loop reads CASSSGQPGNTIYF. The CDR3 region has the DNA TGTGCCAGCAGCTCTGGACAGCCCGGAAACACCATATATTTT.

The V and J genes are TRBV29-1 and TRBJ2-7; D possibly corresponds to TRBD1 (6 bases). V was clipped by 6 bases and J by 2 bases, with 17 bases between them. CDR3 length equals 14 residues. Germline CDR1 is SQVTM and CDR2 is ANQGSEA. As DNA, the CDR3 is TGCAGCGTGTTAGGACAGCTGGGAGCCTACGAGCAGTACTTC. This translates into CSVLGQLGAYEQYF.

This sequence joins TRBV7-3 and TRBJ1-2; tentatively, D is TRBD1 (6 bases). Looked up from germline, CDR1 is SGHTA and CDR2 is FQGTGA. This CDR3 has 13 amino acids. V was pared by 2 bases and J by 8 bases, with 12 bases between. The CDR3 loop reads CASSLLQGRGYTF. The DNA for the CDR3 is TGTGCCAGCAGCTTACTACAGGGAAGAGGCTACACCTTC.

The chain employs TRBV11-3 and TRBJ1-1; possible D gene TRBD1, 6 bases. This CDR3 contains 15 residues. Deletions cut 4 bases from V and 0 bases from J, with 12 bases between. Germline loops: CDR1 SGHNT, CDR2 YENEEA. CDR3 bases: TGTGCCAGCAGCTCCCGGACAGTTATGAACACTGAAGCTTTCTTT. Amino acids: CASSSRTVMNTEAFF.